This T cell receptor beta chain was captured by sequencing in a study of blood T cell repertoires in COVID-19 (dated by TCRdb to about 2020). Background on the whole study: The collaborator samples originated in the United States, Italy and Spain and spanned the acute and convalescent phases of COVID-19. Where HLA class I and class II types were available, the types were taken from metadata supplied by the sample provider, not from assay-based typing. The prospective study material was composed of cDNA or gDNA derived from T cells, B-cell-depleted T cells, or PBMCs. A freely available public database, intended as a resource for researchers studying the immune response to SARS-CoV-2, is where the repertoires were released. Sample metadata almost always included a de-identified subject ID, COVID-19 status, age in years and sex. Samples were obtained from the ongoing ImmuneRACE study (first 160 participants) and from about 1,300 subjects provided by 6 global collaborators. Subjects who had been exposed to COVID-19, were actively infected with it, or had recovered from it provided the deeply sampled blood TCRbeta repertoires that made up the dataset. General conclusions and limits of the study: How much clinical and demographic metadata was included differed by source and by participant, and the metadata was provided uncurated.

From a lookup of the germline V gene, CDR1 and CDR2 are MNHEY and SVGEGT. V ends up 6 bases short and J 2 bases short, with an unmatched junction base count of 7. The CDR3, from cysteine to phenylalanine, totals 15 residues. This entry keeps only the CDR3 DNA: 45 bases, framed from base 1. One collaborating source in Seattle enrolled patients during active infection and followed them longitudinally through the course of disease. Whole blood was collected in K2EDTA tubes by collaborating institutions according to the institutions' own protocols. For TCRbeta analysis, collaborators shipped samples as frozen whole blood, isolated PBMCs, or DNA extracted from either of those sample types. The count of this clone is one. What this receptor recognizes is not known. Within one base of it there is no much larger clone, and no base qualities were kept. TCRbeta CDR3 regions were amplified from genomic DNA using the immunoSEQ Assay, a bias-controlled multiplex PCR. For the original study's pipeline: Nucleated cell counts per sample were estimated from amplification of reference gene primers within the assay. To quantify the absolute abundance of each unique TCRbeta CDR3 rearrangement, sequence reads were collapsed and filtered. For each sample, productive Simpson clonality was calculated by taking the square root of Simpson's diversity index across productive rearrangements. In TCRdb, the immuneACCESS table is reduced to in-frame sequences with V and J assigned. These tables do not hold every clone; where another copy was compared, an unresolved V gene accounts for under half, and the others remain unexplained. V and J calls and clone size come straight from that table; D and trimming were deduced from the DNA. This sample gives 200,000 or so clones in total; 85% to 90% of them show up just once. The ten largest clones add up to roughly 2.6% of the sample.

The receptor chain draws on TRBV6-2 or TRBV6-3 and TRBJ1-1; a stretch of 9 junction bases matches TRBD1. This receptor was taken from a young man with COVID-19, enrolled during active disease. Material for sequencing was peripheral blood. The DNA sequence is TGTGCCAGCAGCGATCCGGGACAGGGAAACACTGAAGCTTTCTTT. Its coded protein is CASSDPGQGNTEAFF.